Following are 25 T cell receptor beta chains from one sample sequenced in a study of blood T cell repertoires in COVID-19. Method: immunoSEQ multiplex PCR; TCRdb's copy keeps in-frame clones and lacks some. The data hold roughly 200,000 clones, with 80% to 90% observed a single time. Source material: PBMCs or T cells enriched from blood (not recorded which). Receptor source: a woman in her thirties or forties with acute COVID-19.

The rearrangement joins TRBV5-4 to TRBJ1-1, with 9 bases identical to TRBD1. J was trimmed by 2 bases and V by 5 bases; bases with no gene match: 4. The CDR3 totals 14 residues. Germline loops: CDR1 SGHNT, CDR2 YYREEE (reference sequence). The DNA for the CDR3 is TGTGCCAGCAGGTACAGGGGGCCAAACACTGAAGCTTTCTTT. Its translation: CASRYRGPNTEAFF.

The chain combines TRBV20-1 with TRBJ1-2; TRBD1 agrees at 7 bases. This CDR3 is 16 amino acids long. Germline V CDR1 and CDR2: DFQATT, SNEGSKA (reference sequence). V gave up 3 bases and J gave up 4 bases; unmatched junction bases: 14. In nucleotides, the CDR3 is TGCAGTGCTAGTAACGGAGACAGGGATCGCGGCTATGGCTACACCTTC. Translating it yields CSASNGDRDRGYGYTF.

The CDR3 nucleotides read TGTGCCAGCAGAATAGCGGGAGGGAGCACAGATACGCAGTATTTT. This sequence encodes CASRIAGGSTDTQYF. The chain links TRBV5-5 to TRBJ2-3; TRBD2 matches 11 bases. This CDR3 contains 15 residues. The V gene end was trimmed by 5 bases and the J gene end by 0 bases; junction bases not matched to a gene: 2. Germline V gives CDR1 SGHKS, CDR2 YYEKEE (reference sequence). The full variable domain, completed using reference TRBV5-5 and TRBJ2-3, is DAGVTQSPTHLIKTRGQQVTLRCSPISGHKSVSWYQQVLGQGPQFIFQYYEKEERGRGNFPDRFSARQFPNYSSELNVNALLLGDSALYLCASRIAGGSTDTQYFGPGTRLTVL.

The V and J genes are TRBV7-9 and TRBJ2-3, with 8 bases fitting TRBD1. J gave up 9 bases and V 1 base, and 0 bases lay outside the gene matches. CDR1 is SEHNR, CDR2 FQNEAQ, per germline (reference sequence). This CDR3 is 12 amino acids long. In DNA form, the CDR3 reads TGTGCCAGCAGCTTAGGACAGGGGACGCAGTATTTT. Translating it yields CASSLGQGTQYF.

In its sample, this clone was seen once. This rearrangement joins TRBV29-1 to TRBJ2-7; D gene unclear. The CDR3 spans 10 residues. Germline V lookup: CDR1 SQVTM, CDR2 ANQGSEA. Deletions cut 8 bases from V and 2 bases from J, with 7 bases between. In DNA form, the CDR3 reads TGCAGCCGCCGGGCCTACGAGCAGTACTTC. As protein: CSRRAYEQYF.

The rearrangement links TRBV5-5 to TRBJ2-2; 8 nucleotides match TRBD2. The CDR3 spans 15 residues. Per the germline V gene, CDR1 is SGHKS and CDR2 is YYEKEE (reference sequence). V gave up 5 bases and J gave up 5 bases; unmatched junction bases: 8. This CDR3 is CASSPAGGGTGELFF. For the CDR3, the DNA is TGTGCCAGCAGTCCGGCGGGAGGAGGAACCGGGGAGCTGTTTTTT.

The chain joins TRBV19 to TRBJ2-3, with TRBD2 as a possible D gene (5 bases). V was clipped by 3 bases and J by 4 bases, with 11 bases between them. Germline assignment: CDR1 LNHDA and CDR2 SQIVND (reference sequence). The CDR3 covers 14 residues. CDR3 amino acids: CASSIWGVADTQYF. CDR3 coding DNA: TGTGCCAGTAGTATCTGGGGAGTGGCAGATACGCAGTATTTT.

This clone is a singleton in its sample. The rearrangement joins TRBV9 to TRBJ2-1, with unresolved D. Germline V gives CDR1 SGDLS, CDR2 YYNGEE. The CDR3 extends over 15 amino acids. V lost 0 bases, J lost 0 bases, and 7 bases lay in between. CDR3 region: CASSVGGASYNEQFF. The DNA for the CDR3 is TGTGCCAGCAGCGTAGGCGGAGCCTCCTACAATGAGCAGTTCTTC.

The rearrangement links TRBV19 to TRBJ1-5, with a possible D match to TRBD1 (5 bases). The CDR3 consists of 17 residues. The V end was cut by 3 bases, the J end by 0 bases, with 15 bases between. Germline V gene lookup returns CDR1 LNHDA and CDR2 SQIVND (reference sequence). The CDR3 nucleotides read TGTGCCAGTAGTATGGGTCAGGGATCATATAGCAATCAGCCCCAGCATTTT. Encoded protein: CASSMGQGSYSNQPQHF.

The chain links TRBV28 to TRBJ1-2, with unresolved D. Per the germline V gene, CDR1 is MDHEN and CDR2 is SYDVKM. The V end lost 2 bases, the J end lost 4 bases, and 5 bases lay between the germline ends. This CDR3 region has 12 residues. CDR3 DNA sequence: TGTGCCAGCAGTTTAGCCAGCTATGGCTACACCTTC. It yields the protein CASSLASYGYTF.

The CDR3 DNA reads TGCGCCAGCAGCCTCGGAGGCGCTCCTGGCAATGAGCAGTTCTTC. Translation gives CASSLGGAPGNEQFF. J is TRBJ2-1 and V is TRBV5-1; D possibly corresponds to TRBD2 (5 bases). Trimming left V 4 bases short and J 6 bases short, with 17 bases between. The CDR3 runs to 15 residues. Germline values: CDR1 SGHRS, CDR2 YFSETQ.

The V and J genes are TRBV21-1 and TRBJ2-1; the DNA was not compared with TRBD2, the D call given in the table. TRBV21-1 is designated a pseudogene. This CDR3 has 16 amino acids. The DNA for the CDR3 is TGTGCCAGCAGCAGAACCCCTAGCGGGAGGGCGGCTGAGCAGTTCTTC. The encoded protein is CASSRTPSGRAAEQFF.

The chain is built from TRBV6-2 or TRBV6-3 and TRBJ1-1; D remains ambiguous. Trimming pared 5 bases from V and 7 bases from J, leaving 14 bases between. Germline V lookup: CDR1 MNHEY, CDR2 SVGEGT. The CDR3 covers 13 residues. In DNA form, the CDR3 reads TGTGCCAGCAGTCCGACTAGTACAAATGAAGCTTTCTTT. Its protein product is CASSPTSTNEAFF.

This clone appeared once. V and J are TRBV11-3 and TRBJ2-7, with D perhaps matching TRBD2 (7 bases). V lost 8 bases, J lost 2 bases, and 13 bases lay in between. Germline V gene lookup returns CDR1 SGHNT and CDR2 YENEEA. The CDR3 is 13 amino acids. Here the CDR3 reads CASSGGGPYEQYF. The CDR3 region has the DNA TGTGCCAGCTCTGGGGGGGGCCCCTACGAGCAGTACTTC.

This chain uses TRBV19 with TRBJ2-7, with TRBD1 matching 11 bases. Germline CDR1 LNHDA, CDR2 SQIVND (reference sequence). The length of the CDR3 is 16 residues. V was clipped by 4 bases and J by 3 bases; unmatched bases: 8. CDR3 protein: CASSTSSGQGVYEQYF. The CDR3 DNA reads TGTGCCAGTAGTACGAGCTCGGGACAGGGGGTCTACGAGCAGTACTTC.

The V gene is TRBV7-2, the J gene TRBJ2-3; no clear D. This CDR3 comprises 13 residues. Germline V gene lookup returns CDR1 SGHTA and CDR2 FQGNSA. V was pared by 2 bases and J by 5 bases, with 8 bases between. CDR3 sequence: CASSLNQLDTQYF. CDR3 sequence (DNA): TGTGCCAGCAGCTTAAACCAGTTAGATACGCAGTATTTT.

The chain is built from TRBV3-1 (or the pseudogene TRBV3-2) and TRBJ1-2, with D maybe TRBD1 (6 bases). Trimming stripped 5 bases from V and 2 bases from J, with 15 bases between. In germline, CDR1 is LGHDT, CDR2 YNNKEL (reference sequence). The CDR3 length is 15 residues. The CDR3 bases are TGTGCCAGCAGCTCCCCCAGGGGCACCAACTATGGCTACACCTTC. It codes for CASSSPRGTNYGYTF.

The chain recombines TRBV10-3 with TRBJ1-1; TRBD1 agrees at 7 bases. V was pared by 3 bases and J by 3 bases, with 10 bases of the junction left unmatched. The germline V gene has CDR1 ENHRY and CDR2 SYGVKD. CDR3 length: 16 residues. CDR3 in amino acids: CAISDGGGAEDTEAFF. The CDR3 DNA sequence: TGTGCCATCAGTGATGGAGGGGGCGCGGAGGACACTGAAGCTTTCTTT.

The table lists this clone with a count of one. The V gene is TRBV6-5, the J gene TRBJ2-7, with 11 bases identical to TRBD1. The trim removed 5 bases at V and 5 bases at J, leaving 8 bases unmatched. Germline V gives CDR1 MNHEY, CDR2 SVGAGI. This CDR3 comprises 15 residues. DNA for the CDR3: TGTGCCAGCAGTCCTGGGACAGGGGGGAAGAACGAGCAGTACTTC. Encoded protein: CASSPGTGGKNEQYF.

This chain links TRBV10-3 with TRBJ2-7; 10 bases agree with TRBD2. V trimming: 6 bases; J trimming: 2 bases; junction bases outside the gene matches: 7. The CDR3 extends over 15 amino acids. Germline loops: CDR1 ENHRY, CDR2 SYGVKD. CDR3 coding DNA: TGTGCCATCAGGGCAAGCGGGGGGGGGACCTACGAGCAGTACTTC. It specifies CAIRASGGGTYEQYF.

This rearrangement joins TRBV7-2 to TRBJ1-1, with 7 bases aligning to TRBD1. This CDR3 is 14 amino acids long. The V and J ends lost 3 bases and 1 base, in that order; junction bases with no gene match: 2. CDR1 SGHTA and CDR2 FQGNSA come from the germline V gene. In nucleotides, the CDR3 is TGTGCCAGCAGCTTCCGGGACAGGAACACTGAAGCTTTCTTT. It encodes CASSFRDRNTEAFF.

V gene TRBV3-1 (or the pseudogene TRBV3-2) combines with J gene TRBJ2-3; D gene unclear. The CDR3 loop spans 15 amino acids. Trimming stripped 2 bases from V and 2 bases from J, with 11 bases between. Germline V gene lookup returns CDR1 LGHDT and CDR2 YNNKEL (reference sequence). The CDR3 reads CASSQPRHNTDTQYF. DNA of the CDR3: TGTGCCAGCAGCCAACCCCGACACAACACAGATACGCAGTATTTT.

This sequence joins TRBV6-5 and TRBJ1-3; 9 bases align to TRBD1. Germline V gene sequence: CDR1 MNHEY, CDR2 SVGAGI. This CDR3 comprises 14 residues. Trimming at V came to 5 bases and at J to 9 bases, leaving 8 bases not matched to a gene. The DNA of the CDR3 is TGTGCCAGCAGTCCGCCGGGACAGGGAGGCACCATATATTTT. This sequence encodes CASSPPGQGGTIYF.

V is TRBV27 and J is TRBJ2-3; D may be TRBD2 (6 bases). The CDR3 consists of 15 residues. Germline lookup yields CDR1 MNHEY and CDR2 SMNVEV (reference sequence). The V end was cut by 7 bases, the J end by 2 bases, with 16 bases between. The CDR3, as DNA: TGTGCCAGCAAATTCGGGAGAGCGGTCACAGATACGCAGTATTTT. Translating gives CASKFGRAVTDTQYF.

The V gene is TRBV19, the J gene TRBJ2-5, with TRBD1 identical over 7 bases. The CDR3 is 14 amino acids. Trimming removed 5 bases from V and 7 bases from J; junction bases left unmatched: 10. Germline loops: CDR1 LNHDA, CDR2 SQIVND (reference sequence). Here the CDR3 reads CASSQGGEKGTQYF. CDR3 bases: TGTGCCAGTAGTCAAGGGGGCGAGAAAGGGACCCAGTACTTC.